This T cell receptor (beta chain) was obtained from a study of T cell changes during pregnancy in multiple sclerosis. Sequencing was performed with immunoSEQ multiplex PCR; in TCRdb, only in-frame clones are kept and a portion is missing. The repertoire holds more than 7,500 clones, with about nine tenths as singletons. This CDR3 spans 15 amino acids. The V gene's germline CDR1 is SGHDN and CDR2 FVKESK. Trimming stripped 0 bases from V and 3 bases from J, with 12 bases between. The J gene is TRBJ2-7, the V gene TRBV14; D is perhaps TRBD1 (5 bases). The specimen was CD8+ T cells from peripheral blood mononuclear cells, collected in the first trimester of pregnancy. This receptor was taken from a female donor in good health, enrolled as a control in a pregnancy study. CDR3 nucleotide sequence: TGTGCCAGCAGCCAAGATGCGACAGACCTCTACGAGCAGTACTTC. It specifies CASSQDATDLYEQYF.